Below, 10 T cell receptor beta chains from the same sample are listed, as sequenced in a study of blood T cell repertoires in COVID-19. The protocol was immunoSEQ multiplex PCR, while the TCRdb copy is restricted to in-frame clones and leaves out a portion. The sample lists just over 300,000 clones; about 90% were seen once. Sequenced material: peripheral blood. The receptors shown here come from a woman aged 25 to 39 with COVID-19, enrolled during active disease.

The rearrangement links TRBV11-2 to TRBJ1-1; TRBD1 aligns across 9 bases. Trimming took 3 bases from V and 5 from J; bases not matched to a gene: 7. The CDR3 runs 15 residues. Germline assignment: CDR1 SGHAT and CDR2 FQNNGV. CDR3: CASSFLQGAGTEAFF. The CDR3 coding sequence is TGTGCCAGCAGCTTTTTACAGGGGGCGGGAACTGAAGCTTTCTTT.

The V and J genes are TRBV12-3 or TRBV12-4 and TRBJ1-5, with 7 bases aligning to TRBD1. V lost 6 bases and J lost 6; bases outside the gene matches: 5. The CDR3 has 13 amino acids. For the CDR3, the DNA is TGTGCCAGCAGCCCAAACAGGGGTCAGCCCCAGCATTTT. Its protein is CASSPNRGQPQHF.

The V and J genes are TRBV12-5 and TRBJ1-3; 9 positions match TRBD1. In germline, CDR1 is LGHNT, CDR2 FRNRAP. This CDR3 region has 20 residues. The V segment lost 0 bases and the J segment 3 bases; nucleotides outside the gene matches: 15. The CDR3 DNA reads TGTGCTAGTGGTTTGGTACGTCTACAGGGGGCCCTGGCCGATGGAAACACCATATATTTT. Amino acids: CASGLVRLQGALADGNTIYF.

This chain links TRBV18 with TRBJ1-1; D remains unclear. Germline lookup yields CDR1 KGHSH and CDR2 LQKENI. The CDR3 consists of 13 residues. The V and J ends lost 3 bases and 1 base respectively, with 6 bases between them. This CDR3 is CASSPGKNTEAFF. The CDR3, as DNA: TGTGCCAGCTCACCTGGCAAGAACACTGAAGCTTTCTTT.

The chain links TRBV6-5 to TRBJ2-1; perhaps TRBD1 as D (5 bases). Trimming pared 5 bases from V and 5 bases from J, leaving 10 bases between. The germline V gene encodes CDR1 MNHEY and CDR2 SVGAGI. This CDR3 region has 13 residues. CDR3 nucleotide sequence: TGTGCCAGCAGTCAGGGAATGGACAATGAGCAGTTCTTC. Amino acids: CASSQGMDNEQFF.

This clone was counted a single time. The chain recombines TRBV27 with TRBJ2-1; D not resolved. Trimming stripped 7 bases from V and 0 bases from J, with 16 bases between. The CDR3 sequence is 16 residues long. Germline V CDR1 and CDR2: MNHEY, SMNVEV (reference sequence). CDR3 nucleotide sequence: TGTGCCAGCACCAACCTTCAGGCGAGCTCCTACAATGAGCAGTTCTTC. Translated, it gives CASTNLQASSYNEQFF.

CDR3 region: CASSKSEETYGYTF. The CDR3 bases are TGTGCCAGCAGCAAAAGTGAGGAGACCTATGGCTACACCTTC. V usage is TRBV21-1 and J usage is TRBJ1-2. TRBV21-1 is marked as a pseudogene. The CDR3 spans 14 residues.

The rearrangement links TRBV5-1 to TRBJ2-1; 8 nucleotides line up with TRBD2. With V trimmed by 4 bases and J by 6 bases, 12 bases remained unmatched. The germline V gene has CDR1 SGHRS and CDR2 YFSETQ. The CDR3 runs 16 residues. The DNA of the CDR3 is TGCGCCAGCAGCACGGCTCCAGGACTAGCAAGCAATGAGCAGTTCTTC. This codes for CASSTAPGLASNEQFF.

This clone was picked up a small number of times. In DNA form, the CDR3 reads TGTGCCAGTAGTATTTCCAGTATTAGCAATCAGCCCCAGCATTTT. As protein: CASSISSISNQPQHF. The V gene is TRBV19, the J gene TRBJ1-5; D ambiguous. Germline V gives CDR1 LNHDA, CDR2 SQIVND (reference sequence). The V and J ends lost 3 bases and 0 bases respectively, with 9 bases between them. The CDR3 is 15 residues long.

This clone was seen just once. This chain uses TRBV5-8 with TRBJ1-2; tentative D call: TRBD1 (6 bases). CDR1 SGHTS and CDR2 YDEGEE come from the germline V gene. This CDR3 has 14 residues. V dropped 2 bases and J dropped 5 bases, with 13 bases sitting between them. The CDR3 nucleotides read TGTGCCAGCAGCTTCCGGGACACTCGGTATGGCTACACCTTC. Translating gives CASSFRDTRYGYTF.